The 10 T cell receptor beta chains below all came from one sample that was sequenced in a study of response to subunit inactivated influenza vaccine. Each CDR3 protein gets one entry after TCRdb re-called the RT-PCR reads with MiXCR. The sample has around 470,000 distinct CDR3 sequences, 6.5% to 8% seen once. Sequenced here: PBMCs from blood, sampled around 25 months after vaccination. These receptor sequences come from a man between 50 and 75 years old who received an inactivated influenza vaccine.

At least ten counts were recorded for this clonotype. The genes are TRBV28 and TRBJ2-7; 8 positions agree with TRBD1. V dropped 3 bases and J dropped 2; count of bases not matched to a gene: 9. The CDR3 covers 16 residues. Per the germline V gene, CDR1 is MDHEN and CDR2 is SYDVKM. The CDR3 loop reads CASSLETGGTTYEQYF. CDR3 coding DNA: TGTGCCAGCAGTTTGGAAACAGGGGGAACTACCTACGAGCAGTACTTC.

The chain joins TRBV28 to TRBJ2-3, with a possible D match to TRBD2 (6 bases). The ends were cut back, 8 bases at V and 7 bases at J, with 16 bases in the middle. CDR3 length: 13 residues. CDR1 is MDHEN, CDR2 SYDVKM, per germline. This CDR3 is CASGGSLGNTQYF. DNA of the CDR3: TGTGCCAGCGGAGGGAGCCTAGGAAATACGCAGTATTTT.

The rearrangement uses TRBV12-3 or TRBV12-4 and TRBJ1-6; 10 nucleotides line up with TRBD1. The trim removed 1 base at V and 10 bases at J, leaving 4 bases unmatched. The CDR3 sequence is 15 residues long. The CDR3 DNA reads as TGTGCCAGCAGTTTAGGGACAGGGGGTCAATCACCCCTCCACTTT. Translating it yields CASSLGTGGQSPLHF.

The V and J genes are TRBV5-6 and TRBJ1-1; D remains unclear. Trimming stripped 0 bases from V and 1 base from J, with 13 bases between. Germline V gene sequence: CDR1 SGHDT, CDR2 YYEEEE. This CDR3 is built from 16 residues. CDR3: CASSLARRSTNTEAFF. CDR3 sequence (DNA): TGTGCCAGCAGCTTGGCCCGGAGGAGCACGAACACTGAAGCTTTCTTT.

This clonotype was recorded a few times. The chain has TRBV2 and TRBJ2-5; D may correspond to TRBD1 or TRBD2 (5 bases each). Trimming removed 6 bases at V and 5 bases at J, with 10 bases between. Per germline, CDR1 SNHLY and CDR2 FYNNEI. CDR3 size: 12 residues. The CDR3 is CASRVGTETQYF. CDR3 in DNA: TGTGCCAGCAGGGTAGGGACGGAGACCCAGTACTTC.

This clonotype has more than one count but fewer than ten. CDR3 loop: CASSSRGSNYGYTF. Written as DNA, the CDR3 is TGTGCCAGCAGTTCAAGGGGGTCCAACTATGGCTACACCTTC. V is TRBV6-5 and J is TRBJ1-2; maybe TRBD1 (6 bases). CDR1 is MNHEY, CDR2 SVGAGI, per germline. The CDR3 is made up of 14 amino acids. The germline V and J ends were trimmed by 4 bases and 2 bases, with 11 bases remaining between them.

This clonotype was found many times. The DNA of the CDR3 is TGTGCCAGCAGTGAAAGGACAGCCTCTAAAAACATTCAGTACTTC. Residues: CASSERTASKNIQYF. The chain couples TRBV25-1 to TRBJ2-4, with D maybe TRBD1 (6 bases). Trimming left V 2 bases short and J 4 bases short, with 12 bases between. The CDR3 sequence is 15 residues long. CDR1 is MGHDK, CDR2 SYGVNS, per germline.

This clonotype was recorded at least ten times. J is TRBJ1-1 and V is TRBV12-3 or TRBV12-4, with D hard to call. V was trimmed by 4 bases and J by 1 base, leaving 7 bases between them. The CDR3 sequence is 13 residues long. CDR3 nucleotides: TGTGCCAGCAGTTCGTCGGCGAACACTGAAGCTTTCTTT. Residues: CASSSSANTEAFF.

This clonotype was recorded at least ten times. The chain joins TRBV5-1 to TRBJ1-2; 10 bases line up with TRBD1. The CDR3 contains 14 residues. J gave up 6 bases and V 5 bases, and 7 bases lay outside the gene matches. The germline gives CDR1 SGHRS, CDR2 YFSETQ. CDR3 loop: CASRDGTGVNGYTF. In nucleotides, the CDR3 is TGCGCCAGCAGAGACGGGACAGGGGTCAATGGCTACACCTTC.

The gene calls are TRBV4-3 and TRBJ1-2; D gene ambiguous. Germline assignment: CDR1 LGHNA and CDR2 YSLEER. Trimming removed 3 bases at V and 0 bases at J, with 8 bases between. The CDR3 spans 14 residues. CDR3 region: CASSQADTNYGYTF. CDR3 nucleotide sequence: TGCGCCAGCAGCCAGGCGGATACTAACTATGGCTACACCTTC.